The clone carrying this T cell receptor beta chain was detected a few times. Its antigen remains unknown. The CDR3 is made up of 16 amino acids. The V gene's germline CDR1 is LGHNA and CDR2 YSLEER. V gave up 0 bases and J gave up 3 bases, with 13 bases separating them. TCRdb fed the 5' RACE reads into MiXCR, producing one record per CDR3 protein. The sample consists of 400,000 to 650,000 distinct CDR3 sequences, around a fifth of them appearing once. The sample is drawn from a study of T cells after yellow fever vaccination. General study findings and limits: FACS-sorted repertoires might harbor abundant contaminating clonotypes from the bulk population.

Sample: PBMCs, taken approximately 20 days after the first yellow fever vaccination. The sequence was collected from a man aged 18-30 years who received the YFV17D yellow fever vaccine. The chain recombines TRBV4-3 with TRBJ2-3, with TRBD1 as a possible D gene (6 bases). DNA of the CDR3: TGCGCCAGCAGCCAAGATACGGCAGGGACAACAGATACGCAGTATTTT. It specifies CASSQDTAGTTDTQYF.